A single T cell receptor beta chain is shown here with its context. These data originate in a study of CD8 T cells in Susac syndrome. At the level of the study: Susac syndrome patients were untreated, on corticosteroids with some adding intravenous immunoglobulin, or on intravenous immunoglobulin only.

Trimming stripped 1 base from V and 3 bases from J, with 8 bases between. CDR3 length: 14 amino acids. In germline, CDR1 is SEHNR, CDR2 FQNEAQ (reference sequence). Negative magnetic isolation gave CD8+ and CD4+ cells; FACS enriched CD8+ TEMRA. After extraction with the RNeasy kit, about 0.5 to 1 ug of the RNA was reverse transcribed using random hexamers. TCRdb called the immunoSEQ multiplex PCR reads again in MiXCR, with one record for every CDR3 protein. The sample shows around 71,000 distinct CDR3 sequences, 93% of them seen only once. The sequencing sample was made of CD4+ T cells from PBMCs. The sequence came from a human donor with Susac syndrome. V gene TRBV7-9 combines with J gene TRBJ2-3; D unclear. The CDR3 loop reads CASSLDPATDTQYF. In DNA form, the CDR3 reads TGTGCCAGCAGCTTAGATCCAGCGACAGATACGCAGTATTTT.